Listed here are 13 T cell receptor beta chains from one sample, sequenced in a study of CD8 T cells in ankylosing spondylitis. Study results and caveats: In ankylosing spondylitis blood, a motif of roughly eight highly homologous TCR beta variants appeared characteristic.

In TCRdb, the 5' RACE reads were re-called with MiXCR into one record per CDR3 protein. The table includes roughly 490,000 distinct CDR3 sequences, approximately 5% detected once. Which antigens these TCRs recognize remains unknown. Sequenced input: blood, either unsorted or a sorted T cell fraction (not recorded which). The receptors derive from a male donor with ankylosing spondylitis.

This clonotype was observed many times. The V call is TRBV12-3 or TRBV12-4, the J call TRBJ2-7; unclear D gene. With 6 bases removed from V and 3 bases from J, the gap between germline ends came to 18 bases. This CDR3 region has 15 residues. The CDR3 nucleotides read TGTGCCAGCAGGTCCGGGCTCAACGCCGGCTACGAGCAGTACTTC. Its translation is CASRSGLNAGYEQYF.

This clonotype was seen at least ten times. The chain uses TRBV24-1 and TRBJ2-1; 7 nucleotides line up with TRBD2. Losses at the gene ends were 5 bases for V and 0 bases for J; bases not matched to a gene: 6. Germline V gene lookup returns CDR1 KGHDR and CDR2 SFDVKD. The CDR3 is 16 amino acids. The chain's CDR3 is CATSGLAASSYNEQFF. In DNA form, the CDR3 reads TGTGCCACCAGTGGCCTAGCGGCGAGCTCCTACAATGAGCAGTTCTTC.

This clonotype showed up just a few times. J is TRBJ2-1 and V is TRBV9, with D tentatively TRBD2 (6 bases). Between the trimmed V and J ends, which lost 8 bases and 3 bases, there was a span of 12 bases. In germline, CDR1 is SGDLS, CDR2 YYNGEE. This CDR3 comprises 13 residues. The CDR3 here is CASAPGVYNEQFF. The CDR3 DNA is TGTGCCAGTGCCCCGGGGGTCTACAATGAGCAGTTCTTC. The full variable domain, rest sourced from reference TRBV9 and TRBJ2-1, is DSGVTQTPKHLITATGQRVTLRCSPRSGDLSVYWYQQSLDQGLQFLIQYYNGEERAKGNILERFSAQQFPDLHSELNLSSLELGDSALYFCASAPGVYNEQFFGPGTRLTVL.

CDR3 nucleotide sequence: TGCAGTGCTAGCAAGGGGCAGCAGCAGTTCTTC. It yields the protein CSASKGQQQFF. J is TRBJ2-1 and V is TRBV20-1, with D tentatively TRBD1 (5 bases). With 3 bases removed from V and 11 bases from J, the gap between germline ends came to 11 bases. Germline CDR1 reads DFQATT; CDR2 reads SNEGSKA (reference sequence). CDR3 length equals 11 residues.

This clonotype was observed at least ten times. The chain combines TRBV9 with TRBJ2-3; no definite D call. This CDR3 has 13 amino acids. V lost 5 bases and J lost 0, with 7 bases in between. CDR1 SGDLS and CDR2 YYNGEE come from the germline V gene. CDR3 nucleotide sequence: TGTGCCAGCAGGCGGAGAAGCACAGATACGCAGTATTTT. The encoded protein is CASRRRSTDTQYF. Looking up the rest from reference TRBV9 and TRBJ2-3 gives the full variable domain: DSGVTQTPKHLITATGQRVTLRCSPRSGDLSVYWYQQSLDQGLQFLIQYYNGEERAKGNILERFSAQQFPDLHSELNLSSLELGDSALYFCASRRRSTDTQYFGPGTRLTVL.

The sample holds many counts of this clonotype. The chain employs TRBV20-1 and TRBJ2-2; TRBD2 aligns across 10 bases. With V trimmed by 2 bases and J by 4 bases, 4 bases remained unmatched. This CDR3 has 15 residues. CDR1 is DFQATT and CDR2 is SNEGSKA in the germline V gene (reference sequence). CDR3 sequence: CSARPGLAPTGELFF. DNA for the CDR3: TGCAGTGCTAGACCGGGACTAGCGCCCACCGGGGAGCTGTTTTTT.

CDR3 loop: CASREDSRTYNEQFF. In DNA form, the CDR3 reads TGTGCCAGTAGGGAGGACAGCCGGACCTACAATGAGCAGTTCTTC. The gene calls are TRBV19 and TRBJ2-1; D is possibly TRBD1 (6 bases). This CDR3 is built from 15 residues. V was trimmed by 6 bases and J by 2 bases, leaving 14 bases between them. Germline V gives CDR1 LNHDA, CDR2 SQIVND (reference sequence).

This clonotype was counted ten times or more. This chain connects TRBV20-1 to TRBJ1-6; D is uncertain. V shed 3 bases and J shed 10 bases, with 16 bases lying between them. Germline V gene sequence: CDR1 DFQATT, CDR2 SNEGSKA (reference sequence). The CDR3 is made up of 14 amino acids. This chain's CDR3 is CSASVSLAGSPLHF. For the CDR3, the DNA is TGCAGTGCTAGTGTTTCCCTGGCGGGCTCACCCCTCCACTTT.

This clonotype was seen many times. V is TRBV5-1 and J is TRBJ2-7; D not resolved. Germline-derived CDR1 and CDR2 are SGHRS and YFSETQ. The CDR3 covers 14 residues. Trimming shortened V by 4 bases and J by 4 bases, and 15 bases separated the two germline ends. This chain's CDR3 is CASSVARSIYEQYF. The CDR3 region has the DNA TGCGCCAGCAGCGTGGCGAGGTCAATATACGAGCAGTACTTC.

In this sample, this clonotype turned up many times. CDR3 sequence (DNA): TGCAGCGTTGAACGGTGGGGGGATGAAGCTTTCTTT. It encodes CSVERWGDEAFF. The chain carries TRBV29-1 and TRBJ1-1, with D possibly being TRBD1 (5 bases). The length of the CDR3 is 12 residues. With 2 bases removed from V and 7 bases from J, the gap between germline ends came to 11 bases. The V gene's germline CDR1 is SQVTM and CDR2 ANQGSEA.

This clonotype was detected ten times or more. The J gene is TRBJ1-6, the V gene TRBV5-1; 11 bases match TRBD1. Germline V lookup: CDR1 SGHRS, CDR2 YFSETQ. This CDR3 has 15 residues. Trimming cost V 4 bases and J 10 bases; bases outside gene matches: 7. CDR3: CASSPTDRGRSPLHF. The CDR3 region has the DNA TGCGCCAGCAGCCCTACGGACAGGGGGCGGTCACCCCTCCACTTT.

This clonotype was detected only a few times. The chain links TRBV4-3 to TRBJ2-3; D gene uncertain. Germline V lookup: CDR1 LGHNA, CDR2 YSLEER. The ends were cut back, 2 bases at V and 2 bases at J, with 20 bases in the middle. The length of the CDR3 is 18 residues. The CDR3 coding sequence is TGCGCCAGCAGCCAAAGAAGTTGGTATCAGGTAGACACAGATACGCAGTATTTT. Translated: CASSQRSWYQVDTDTQYF.

The sample holds many counts of this clonotype. The chain uses TRBV25-1 and TRBJ1-1, with D maybe TRBD1 (5 bases). From germline, CDR1 is MGHDK and CDR2 SYGVNS. The CDR3 contains 18 residues. V was shortened by 7 bases and J by 3 bases, with 27 bases between the two germline ends. In DNA form, the CDR3 reads TGTGCCAGCACCGGCGGGCGGCAGGGCGATCGTTGGGACACTGAAGCTTTCTTT. Translating it yields CASTGGRQGDRWDTEAFF.